Listed below are T cell receptor beta chains from one sample, sequenced in a study of T cell responses to AZD1222 COVID-19 vaccine. Libraries were prepared by immunoSEQ multiplex PCR; TCRdb keeps only in-frame clonotypes and omits some of them. The repertoire holds approximately 50,000 clones, with approximately 86% as singletons. The sequencing used peripheral blood, collected 28 days after the second AZD1222 dose. All receptors derive from an adult who received the AZD1222 COVID-19 vaccine. The CDR3 runs from the conserved cysteine through the conserved F or W. D genes are given only for firm matches. Clone size is given for some rows only: seen once, a few or many times, or a class if the clone is expanded.

V	J	size	D	DNA	CDR3
TRBV3-1/TRBV3-2	TRBJ2-5	.	TRBD2	TGTGCCAGCAGCCAGGGTAGCGGGGGATTGGGGACCCAGTACTTC	CASSQGSGGLGTQYF
TRBV10-3	TRBJ2-7	.	TRBD2	TGTGCCACCCAACTAGCGGCACGCTCCTACGAGCAGTACTTC	CATQLAARSYEQYF
TRBV19	TRBJ1-1	.	.	TGTGCCAGTAGTATATACCCTTACACTGAAGCTTTCTTT	CASSIYPYTEAFF
TRBV6-5	TRBJ1-2	few	.	TGTGCCAGCAGCCAAGGCGGACAGTCCAACTATGGCTACACCTTC	CASSQGGQSNYGYTF
TRBV7-2	TRBJ1-2	once	.	TGTGCCAGCAGCTTAGGTGCGGCCAGGCAGGGTGGCTACACCTTC	CASSLGAARQGGYTF
TRBV7-2	TRBJ2-7	.	.	TGTGCCAGCACTCCTCCCGGGCGGGGGCGGGAGCAGTACTTC	CASTPPGRGREQYF
TRBV7-9	TRBJ2-1	once	TRBD2	TGTGCCAGCAGCAGGAGGACTAGCGGGAGTGGTGAGCAGTTCTTC	CASSRRTSGSGEQFF
TRBV18	TRBJ2-5	.	.	TGTGCCAGCTCACCACTTAATAGCCTCCCGTGGACCCAGTACTTC	CASSPLNSLPWTQYF
TRBV30	TRBJ1-3	.	.	TGTGCCTGGAGTACCCCAGGTGGAAACACCATATATTTT	CAWSTPGGNTIYF
TRBV5-1	TRBJ2-3	once	.	TGCGCCAGCAGCTTGTTGCGGCAGCCCACAGATACGCAGTATTTT	CASSLLRQPTDTQYF
TRBV5-1	TRBJ1-4	.	TRBD1	TGCGCCAGCAGCTTTGGGACAGGGGTGGAAAAACTGTTTTTT	CASSFGTGVEKLFF
TRBV11-1	TRBJ2-2	.	.	TGTGCCAGCAGCTTAGCGGGGGGCTATCCGGTAACCGGGGAGCTGTTTTTT	CASSLAGGYPVTGELFF
TRBV5-1	TRBJ2-5	once	TRBD2	TGCGCCAGCAGCTCAGGACTAGCGGGTACCAAAGAGACCCAGTACTTC	CASSSGLAGTKETQYF
TRBV18	TRBJ1-5	.	TRBD1	TGTGCCAGCTCACGAGGGACAGGAGATCAGCCCCAGCATTTT	CASSRGTGDQPQHF
TRBV24-1	TRBJ2-2	.	.	TGTGCCACCAGTGACCTTCGGACAGGGGAGCTGTTTTTT	CATSDLRTGELFF
TRBV13	TRBJ1-1	.	.	TGTGCCAGCAGCCCGGACGGGGGGAGCACTGAAGCTTTCTTT	CASSPDGGSTEAFF
TRBV28	TRBJ2-1	.	TRBD1	TGTGCCAGCAGTTTGTGGGAACAGGGGACCTCCTACAATGAGCAGTTCTTC	CASSLWEQGTSYNEQFF
TRBV28	TRBJ2-3	.	.	TGTGCCAGCAGTAAGAGGGGCTATAGCACAGATACGCAGTATTTT	CASSKRGYSTDTQYF
TRBV12-3/TRBV12-4	TRBJ1-5	.	.	TGTGCCAGCAGTTATACAGACAATCAGCCCCAGCATTTT	CASSYTDNQPQHF
TRBV7-9	TRBJ2-3	.	.	TGTGCCAGCAGCGGAAGTGAAGATACGCAGTATTTT	CASSGSEDTQYF
TRBV14	TRBJ2-1	.	.	TGTGCCAGCAGCCGTTTAATGGGTCGGGCGAATGAGCAGTTCTTC	CASSRLMGRANEQFF
TRBV30	TRBJ2-2	.	TRBD1	TGTGCCTGGAGGTCAGGGGGCGTCCTAGACACCGGGGAGCTGTTTTTT	CAWRSGGVLDTGELFF
TRBV19	TRBJ2-1	.	.	TGTGCCAGTAGGGCGCAGGGTGAGCAGTTCTTC	CASRAQGEQFF
TRBV19	TRBJ1-1	.	.	TGTGCCAGTAGTGCGCAGATGAACACTGAAGCTTTCTTT	CASSAQMNTEAFF
TRBV12-3/TRBV12-4	TRBJ1-2	.	.	TGTGCCAGCAGTTTACGTGGACAGAGCCACACCTTC	CASSLRGQSHTF
TRBV7-2	TRBJ1-1	once	.	TGTGCCAGCAGCTTCGGGAATGCGAACACTGAAGCTTTCTTT	CASSFGNANTEAFF
TRBV6-5	TRBJ1-2	.	.	TGTGCCAGCAGCCCGGACAGTCCAAACTATGGCTACACCTTC	CASSPDSPNYGYTF
TRBV10-2	TRBJ2-7	.	TRBD1	TGCGCCAGCAGGAGGGGGACAGGGGGATACGAGCAGTACTTC	CASRRGTGGYEQYF
TRBV19	TRBJ2-1	.	TRBD1	TGTGCCAGTAGAGGGACAGGGGGCGCGGATGAGCAGTTCTTC	CASRGTGGADEQFF
TRBV7-2	TRBJ2-7	.	TRBD2	TGTGCCAGCAGCCCCGGGGGCGGGAGGGCCTACGAGCAGTACTTC	CASSPGGGRAYEQYF
TRBV6-1	TRBJ2-3	.	.	TGTGCCAGCAGTGAAGCGGCAGGGCTGACAGATACGCAGTATTTT	CASSEAAGLTDTQYF
TRBV9	TRBJ2-1	.	TRBD2	TGTGCCAGCAGCGTAGAAGCTAGCGGGAGCGACAATGAGCAGTTCTTC	CASSVEASGSDNEQFF
TRBV11-1	TRBJ2-1	.	.	TGTGCCAGCAGCTTAGAATGGCAGGGCTTGAATGAGCAGTTCTTC	CASSLEWQGLNEQFF
TRBV20-1	TRBJ1-2	once	.	TGCAGTGCCCAAAATGGCTACACCTTC	CSAQNGYTF
TRBV19	TRBJ1-4	.	TRBD1	TGTGCCAGTAGTCTGACAGGGGTAGGGGAAAAACTGTTTTTT	CASSLTGVGEKLFF
TRBV5-4	TRBJ1-1	once	.	TGTGCCAGCAGCGTCCCCGGGATCACTGAAGCTTTCTTT	CASSVPGITEAFF
TRBV6-5	TRBJ2-2	.	TRBD2	TGTGCCAGCAGTTACCTACAGCGGGGGGAAGGGGAGCTGTTTTTT	CASSYLQRGEGELFF
TRBV5-1	TRBJ2-7	.	.	TGCGCCAGCAGCTTCCTAACGGACCTCTCCTACGAGCAGTACTTC	CASSFLTDLSYEQYF
TRBV5-6	TRBJ2-1	.	TRBD1	TGTGCCAGCAGCTTTGGACAGGGTTTGATCAATGAGCAGTTCTTC	CASSFGQGLINEQFF
TRBV19	TRBJ1-3	.	.	TGTGCCAGTACGCCAGGGGCTTACGGAAACACCATATATTTT	CASTPGAYGNTIYF
TRBV27	TRBJ1-2	.	.	TGTGCCAGCAGGACCCCCGGGACCAACTATGGCTACACCTTC	CASRTPGTNYGYTF
TRBV11-2	TRBJ2-1	.	.	TGTGCCAGCAGCTTCGGGGTTGAGCAGTTCTTC	CASSFGVEQFF
TRBV9	TRBJ2-6	.	TRBD1	TGTGCCAGCAGCCCCAGTTTGAGGACAGGGGTTTATGGGGCCAACGTCCTGACTTTC	CASSPSLRTGVYGANVLTF
TRBV12-3/TRBV12-4	TRBJ2-7	few	.	TGTGCCAGCAGTTTAGACTTGAACTACGAGCAGTACTTC	CASSLDLNYEQYF
TRBV6-5	TRBJ2-3	.	.	TGTGCCAGCGGGAAGATGTACACAGATACGCAGTATTTT	CASGKMYTDTQYF
TRBV28	TRBJ1-6	.	TRBD1	TGTGCCAGCAGTACAGGGGGCTCCAATTCACCCCTCCACTTT	CASSTGGSNSPLHF
TRBV13	TRBJ1-3	.	TRBD1	TGTGCCAGCAGCTTAGGACAGGGGGTATGGATAGGTCGGAAATCAAACACCATATATTTT	CASSLGQGVWIGRKSNTIYF
TRBV7-9	TRBJ1-1	.	.	TGTGCCAGCAGCCGGGCCCCGGTTTTGAACACTGAAGCTTTCTTT	CASSRAPVLNTEAFF
TRBV27	TRBJ1-5	.	.	TGTGCCAGCTCAGGACACCAGGGAGGCAATCAGCCCCAGCATTTT	CASSGHQGGNQPQHF
TRBV4-3	TRBJ1-2	.	TRBD1	TGCGCCAGCAGCCAAGCGACAGGGGGCTATGGCTACACCTTC	CASSQATGGYGYTF
TRBV3-1/TRBV3-2	TRBJ1-3	.	.	TGTGCCAGCAGCCCCACAGGGTATGGAAACACCATATATTTT	CASSPTGYGNTIYF
TRBV5-1	TRBJ2-7	.	TRBD1	TGCGCCAGCAGCTTAGGACAGGGACTCCACGAGCAGTACTTC	CASSLGQGLHEQYF